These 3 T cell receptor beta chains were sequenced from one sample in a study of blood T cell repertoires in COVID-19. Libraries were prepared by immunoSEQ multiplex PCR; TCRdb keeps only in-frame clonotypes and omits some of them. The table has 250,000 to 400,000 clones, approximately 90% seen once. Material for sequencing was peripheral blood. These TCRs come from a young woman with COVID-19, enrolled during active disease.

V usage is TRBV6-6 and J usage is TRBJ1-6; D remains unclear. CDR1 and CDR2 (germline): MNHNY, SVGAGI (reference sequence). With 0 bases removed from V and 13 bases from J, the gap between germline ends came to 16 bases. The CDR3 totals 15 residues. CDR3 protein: CASSYSAGLRSPLHF. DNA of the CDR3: TGTGCCAGCAGTTACTCGGCGGGTCTCAGGTCGCCCCTCCACTTT.

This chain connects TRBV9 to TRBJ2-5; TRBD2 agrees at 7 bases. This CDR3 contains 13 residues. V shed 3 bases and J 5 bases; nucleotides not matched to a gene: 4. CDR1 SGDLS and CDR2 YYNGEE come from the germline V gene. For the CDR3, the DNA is TGTGCCAGCAGCGGGACTAGTGTGGAGACCCAGTACTTC. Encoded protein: CASSGTSVETQYF.

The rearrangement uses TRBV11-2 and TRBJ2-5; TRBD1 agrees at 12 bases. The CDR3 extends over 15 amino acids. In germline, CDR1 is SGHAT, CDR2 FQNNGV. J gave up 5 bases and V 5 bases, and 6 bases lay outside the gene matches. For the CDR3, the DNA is TGTGCCAGCAGCGCCCGGGACAGGGGGCGGGAGACCCAGTACTTC. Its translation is CASSARDRGRETQYF.